This is a list of T cell receptor beta chains from one sample in a study of OX40 agonist ivuxolimab in advanced cancers. The assay was immunoSEQ multiplex PCR, and TCRdb's table has in-frame clones only and misses some. The sample lists around 80,000 clones, approximately 83% occurring once. The sample was CD4+ or CD8+ T cells sorted from blood, taken in a trial of the OX40 agonist ivuxolimab. These receptors originate from an adult with an advanced solid tumor such as melanoma, head and neck, liver or kidney cancer. Both conserved end residues are trimmed from each CDR3.

j_gene: TRBJ2-1
v_gene: TRBV9
CDR3aa: ASSVELTGGSYNEQF

j_gene: TRBJ1-1
v_gene: TRBV18
CDR3aa: ASSLTGQATEAF

j_gene: TRBJ2-5
v_gene: TRBV11-1
CDR3aa: ASSLTAETQY

j_gene: TRBJ2-7
v_gene: TRBV7-2
CDR3aa: ASSFKSIGMSSYEQY

j_gene: TRBJ2-2
v_gene: TRBV7-3
CDR3aa: ASSLGADGELF

j_gene: TRBJ1-6
v_gene: TRBV27
CDR3aa: ASADRVHSPLH

j_gene: TRBJ2-1
v_gene: TRBV5-4
CDR3aa: ASSLGRGNLNEQF

j_gene: TRBJ1-5
v_gene: TRBV4-3
CDR3aa: ASSQGSGNQPQH

j_gene: TRBJ1-6
v_gene: TRBV4-2
CDR3aa: ASSQDSDLWGNSPLH

j_gene: TRBJ2-5
v_gene: TRBV6-4
CDR3aa: ASSDPRGGAGETQY

j_gene: TRBJ1-2
v_gene: TRBV30
CDR3aa: AWSLFLVSGGSYGYT

j_gene: TRBJ1-5
v_gene: TRBV19
CDR3aa: ASSSASNNQPQH

j_gene: TRBJ2-4
v_gene: TRBV18
CDR3aa: ASSPPVVWQGENIQY

j_gene: TRBJ2-7
v_gene: TRBV11-3
CDR3aa: ASSLTGDEQY

j_gene: TRBJ1-2
v_gene: TRBV5-1
CDR3aa: ASVDSPTNYGYT

j_gene: TRBJ1-2
v_gene: TRBV6-5
CDR3aa: ASSYSNSYGYT

j_gene: TRBJ2-7
v_gene: TRBV29-1
CDR3aa: SAGGSSYEQY

j_gene: TRBJ1-6
v_gene: TRBV2
CDR3aa: ASLRGGSPLH

j_gene: TRBJ1-1
v_gene: TRBV2
CDR3aa: ASIYAMNTEAF

j_gene: TRBJ2-1
v_gene: TRBV5-1
CDR3aa: ASSLVVAGGNEQF

j_gene: TRBJ1-4
v_gene: TRBV29-1
CDR3aa: SVRRDDEKLF

j_gene: TRBJ1-1
v_gene: TRBV15
CDR3aa: ATSREKGEDRFTEAF

j_gene: TRBJ1-5
v_gene: TRBV6-6
CDR3aa: ASSYSGVQPQH

j_gene: TRBJ1-2
v_gene: TRBV6-5
CDR3aa: ASSYGGSYGYT

j_gene: TRBJ1-3
v_gene: TRBV4-3
CDR3aa: ASSQDHGTGGGNTIY

j_gene: TRBJ2-3
v_gene: TRBV7-3
CDR3aa: ASSARRGAGGADTQY

j_gene: TRBJ2-3
v_gene: TRBV5-1
CDR3aa: ASSPTSKADTQY

j_gene: TRBJ1-3
v_gene: TRBV10-3
CDR3aa: AIRSTGGGNTIY

j_gene: TRBJ1-2
v_gene: TRBV5-4
CDR3aa: ASSLVYREHGYT

j_gene: TRBJ1-1
v_gene: TRBV10-1
CDR3aa: ASNQLGVNTEAF

j_gene: TRBJ2-3
v_gene: TRBV7-9
CDR3aa: ASSFNRVSPQY

j_gene: TRBJ1-1
v_gene: TRBV15
CDR3aa: ATSRWNTEAF

j_gene: TRBJ2-7
v_gene: TRBV9
CDR3aa: ASSVQTGGTDEQY

j_gene: TRBJ2-7
v_gene: TRBV19
CDR3aa: ASSTDRRREQY

j_gene: TRBJ2-1
v_gene: TRBV6-1
CDR3aa: ASSGAPPQQF

j_gene: TRBJ2-7
v_gene: TRBV18
CDR3aa: ASSPLGAGPYEQY

j_gene: TRBJ2-6
v_gene: TRBV11-2
CDR3aa: ASSQYLGRGAGANVLT

j_gene: TRBJ1-2
v_gene: TRBV6-1
CDR3aa: ASSSPAGGGYT

j_gene: TRBJ2-2
v_gene: TRBV7-9
CDR3aa: ASSPTGRGLNTGELF

j_gene: TRBJ1-2
v_gene: TRBV7-9
CDR3aa: ASSLDWDRSYYGYT

j_gene: TRBJ1-2
v_gene: TRBV7-2
CDR3aa: ASSLIRPGRNYGYT

j_gene: TRBJ1-2
v_gene: TRBV7-3
CDR3aa: ASSLGAGNYGYT

j_gene: TRBJ2-2
v_gene: TRBV9
CDR3aa: ASSVRRLAGPNTGELF

j_gene: TRBJ1-4
v_gene: TRBV12-5
CDR3aa: ASGLWGEGRANEKLF

j_gene: TRBJ2-3
v_gene: TRBV18
CDR3aa: ASSPYSSTDTQY

j_gene: TRBJ1-2
v_gene: TRBV4-3
CDR3aa: ASSQPDREMLGYT

j_gene: TRBJ2-2
v_gene: TRBV7-9
CDR3aa: ASSLTGAEAGELF

j_gene: TRBJ2-5
v_gene: TRBV18
CDR3aa: ASSPGVQETQY